This T cell receptor beta chain was sequenced for a study of T cell responses to AZD1222 COVID-19 vaccine. TCRdb's copy holds only in-frame clones and misses some; the assay was immunoSEQ multiplex PCR. The top ten clones hold roughly 3.8% of a sample with about 160,000 clones, 90% to 95% of them seen once. CDR1 and CDR2 from the germline V gene are SGDLS and YYNGEE. The CDR3 length is 14 residues. Between the trimmed V and J ends, which lost 4 bases and 0 bases, there was a span of 8 bases. Whether given at about 4 or about 12 weeks, second doses were pooled. Study results and caveats: Possibly, clonal diversity was underestimated; donors were largely white British and included more females.

Note on this clone: Antigen unknown.

The chain couples TRBV9 to TRBJ1-5; D is perhaps TRBD1 (6 bases). The source of this sequence is an adult who received the AZD1222 COVID-19 vaccine. Here the sequenced sample was peripheral blood, taken 28 days after the second AZD1222 dose. The CDR3 sequence is CASSRQDSNQPQHF. CDR3 coding DNA: TGTGCCAGCAGCCGACAGGATAGCAATCAGCCCCAGCATTTT.